The next 14 T cell receptor beta chains were all read from a single sample in a study of shared clonotypes between healthy human individuals. This table comes from immunoSEQ multiplex PCR, and its TCRdb copy is limited to in-frame clones, with some not included. The table shows a few million clones, with approximately 90% occurring only once. The sequenced sample was naive CD4+ T cells from PBMCs. Noted subset: CD45RA+ positively selected. These receptors all come from a man between 18 and 35 years old in good health. Some clones in this sample may be carry-over from other donors' samples.

The chain uses TRBV12-5 and TRBJ2-5; 11 bases map to TRBD2. This CDR3 is built from 15 residues. The germline CDR1 and CDR2 sequences are LGHNT and FRNRAP. After removal of 5 bases from V and 2 bases from J, the junction contained 4 bases not matched to a gene. This CDR3 is CASGRGTSGQETQYF. The CDR3 DNA reads TGTGCTAGTGGTAGGGGGACTAGCGGACAAGAGACCCAGTACTTC.

This chain connects TRBV30 to TRBJ1-1, with 10 bases fitting TRBD1. The junction had 3 bases not matched to a gene; V was cut back by 3 bases and J by 2 bases. This CDR3 has 14 residues. CDR1 and CDR2 from the germline V gene are GTSNPN and SVGIG (reference sequence). Here the CDR3 DNA reads TGTGCCTGGAGGGGGACAGGGGTAAACACTGAAGCTTTCTTT. This translates into CAWRGTGVNTEAFF.

The chain uses TRBV5-1 and TRBJ2-7; D may match TRBD1 or TRBD2 (5 bases each). This CDR3 contains 15 residues. Germline-derived CDR1 and CDR2 are SGHRS and YFSETQ. The V end was cut by 0 bases, the J end by 5 bases, with 15 bases between. The CDR3, as DNA: TGCGCCAGCAGCTTGGAGGGACCGGGTGGTCACGAGCAGTACTTC. As protein: CASSLEGPGGHEQYF.

This chain uses TRBV5-1 with TRBJ2-3; the D gene could be TRBD1 or TRBD2 (5 bases each). Germline loops: CDR1 SGHRS, CDR2 YFSETQ. The V end lost 2 bases, the J end lost 6 bases, and 13 bases lay between the germline ends. The CDR3 contains 14 residues. CDR3 sequence: CASSFWDRGDTQYF. CDR3 DNA sequence: TGCGCCAGCAGCTTTTGGGACCGCGGGGATACGCAGTATTTT.

The CDR3 spells CASSLGHHEQFF. For the CDR3, the DNA is TGTGCCAGCAGCTTAGGGCACCATGAGCAGTTCTTC. This chain uses TRBV7-2 with TRBJ2-1; D uncertain. CDR3 length: 12 amino acids. Germline V lookup: CDR1 SGHTA, CDR2 FQGNSA. The V end was cut by 1 base, the J end by 8 bases, with 6 bases between.

There are a few counts of this clone. Distinct nucleotide sequences in the sample also encode this CDR3. The chain is built from TRBV7-9 and TRBJ1-1, with D possibly being TRBD1 (6 bases). The CDR3 length is 13 residues. CDR1 SEHNR and CDR2 FQNEAQ come from the germline V gene (reference sequence). V was shortened by 4 bases and J by 1 base, with 7 bases between the two germline ends. CDR3 protein: CASSSTGNTEAFF. In DNA form, the CDR3 reads TGTGCCAGCAGCTCGACAGGGAACACTGAAGCTTTCTTT.

The gene calls are TRBV9 and TRBJ2-3; 9 nucleotides align to TRBD1. CDR3 length: 15 residues. The germline V gene encodes CDR1 SGDLS and CDR2 YYNGEE. Trimming took 4 bases from V and 5 from J; bases not matched to a gene: 8. The CDR3 here is CASSSRTGAGDTQYF. For the CDR3, the DNA is TGTGCCAGCAGCTCACGGACAGGGGCGGGAGATACGCAGTATTTT. The entire variable domain, with the rest obtained from reference TRBV9 and TRBJ2-3, is as follows: DSGVTQTPKHLITATGQRVTLRCSPRSGDLSVYWYQQSLDQGLQFLIQYYNGEERAKGNILERFSAQQFPDLHSELNLSSLELGDSALYFCASSSRTGAGDTQYFGPGTRLTVL.

This sequence joins TRBV7-2 and TRBJ1-1; 8 positions match TRBD1. The junction had 5 bases not matched to a gene; V was cut back by 1 base and J by 1 base. CDR3 size: 16 residues. Germline V CDR1 and CDR2: SGHTA, FQGNSA. This chain's CDR3 is CASSLGIGQGNTEAFF. CDR3 DNA sequence: TGTGCCAGCAGCTTAGGGATAGGACAGGGGAACACTGAAGCTTTCTTT.

The J gene is TRBJ2-3, the V gene TRBV10-1; 8 positions agree with TRBD2. This CDR3 spans 14 amino acids. CDR1 WNHNN and CDR2 SYGVQD come from the germline V gene (reference sequence). With V trimmed by 9 bases and J by 0 bases, 5 bases remained unmatched. CDR3 region: CASRGGRSTDTQYF. The CDR3 nucleotides are TGCGCCAGTCGGGGGGGCCGTAGCACAGATACGCAGTATTTT.

The chain uses TRBV5-1 and TRBJ2-1; D gene uncertain. CDR1 SGHRS and CDR2 YFSETQ come from the germline V gene. The CDR3 consists of 13 residues. Trimming took 3 bases from V and 8 from J, leaving 12 bases between them. The CDR3 DNA sequence: TGCGCCAGCAGCTCGGCATCCGTGGATGAGCAGTTCTTC. Its protein product is CASSSASVDEQFF.

This chain connects TRBV19 to TRBJ1-2; D gene ambiguous. Germline CDR1 and CDR2: LNHDA and SQIVND (reference sequence). The CDR3 loop spans 14 amino acids. V lost 4 bases and J lost 7, with 16 bases in between. The CDR3, as DNA: TGTGCCAGTAGTACCAGATATACTGGTAGTGGCTACACCTTC. Protein: CASSTRYTGSGYTF.

The V call is TRBV27, the J call TRBJ2-7, with TRBD2 identical over 11 bases. Losses at the gene ends were 6 bases for V and 5 bases for J; bases not matched to a gene: 9. The V gene's germline CDR1 is MNHEY and CDR2 SMNVEV (reference sequence). The CDR3 length is 15 residues. CDR3 sequence (DNA): TGTGCCAGCAGAAACCGACTAGCGGGATCCCACGAGCAGTACTTC. It encodes CASRNRLAGSHEQYF.

The chain joins TRBV5-1 to TRBJ2-3; D remains ambiguous. V was pared by 0 bases and J by 2 bases, with 13 bases between. This CDR3 is 16 amino acids long. Germline CDR1 reads SGHRS; CDR2 reads YFSETQ. CDR3 sequence (DNA): TGCGCCAGCAGCTTGGTCGGGCCCCCTATCACAGATACGCAGTATTTT. It encodes CASSLVGPPITDTQYF.

The V call is TRBV4-2, the J call TRBJ2-7; 9 bases agree with TRBD1. The CDR3 consists of 14 residues. Germline V lookup: CDR1 LGHNA, CDR2 YNFKEQ. V gave up 5 bases and J gave up 6 bases; unmatched junction bases: 8. The chain's CDR3 is CASSTGGRSGEQYF. The CDR3 bases are TGTGCCAGCAGCACAGGGGGCCGCTCGGGCGAGCAGTACTTC.